These 15 T cell receptor beta chains share one sample of origin, sequenced in a study of T cell repertoires in cytomegalovirus infection. In TCRdb, the reads were re-called with MiXCR into one record per CDR3 protein. Of about half a million distinct CDR3 sequences listed, more than 30% are singletons. Their recognized antigens are unknown. This material consisted of cultured PBMCs, taken from culture after CMV antigen stimulation. The receptors here all came from a human donor in good health (CMV status not recorded). Some clones in this sample may be carry-over from other donors' samples.

The CDR3 coding sequence is TGTGCCAGCAGCTTAGGGTCGGGGACCCTCACAGATACGCAGTATTTT. Amino acid sequence: CASSLGSGTLTDTQYF. The chain recombines TRBV7-9 with TRBJ2-3; D could derive from TRBD1 or TRBD2 (5 bases each). V shed 1 base and J shed 2 bases, with 13 bases lying between them. There are 16 residues in the CDR3. Germline V lookup: CDR1 SEHNR, CDR2 FQNEAQ (reference sequence).

CDR3 sequence reads: CASSLVHSSYNEQFF. DNA for the CDR3: TGTGCCAGCAGCCTCGTCCACAGCTCCTACAATGAGCAGTTCTTC. This chain uses TRBV11-3 with TRBJ2-1, with D unresolved. The CDR3 has 15 amino acids. Germline V gene data show CDR1 as SGHNT and CDR2 as YENEEA. V lost 5 bases and J lost 0, with 11 bases in between.

This chain uses TRBV7-9 with TRBJ2-7; D could derive from TRBD1 or TRBD2 (5 bases each). Trimming left V 4 bases short and J 2 bases short, with 12 bases between. CDR1 and CDR2 (germline): SEHNR, FQNEAQ (reference sequence). The CDR3 sequence is 14 residues long. CDR3 in DNA: TGTGCCAGCAGCTCTGGGACCCACGCCTACGAGCAGTACGTC. Translated, it gives CASSSGTHAYEQYV.

The table lists this clonotype with many counts. The CDR3 reads CASSSRGTGQETQYF. The CDR3 bases are TGTGCCAGCAGCTCCCGTGGTACAGGGCAAGAGACCCAGTACTTC. The rearrangement links TRBV7-3 to TRBJ2-5; tentatively, D is TRBD1 (6 bases). The V end lost 4 bases, the J end lost 2 bases, and 14 bases lay between the germline ends. This CDR3 has 15 residues. Germline values: CDR1 SGHTA, CDR2 FQGTGA.

J is TRBJ1-2 and V is TRBV4-1; perhaps TRBD1 as D (5 bases). V was shortened by 0 bases and J by 13 bases, with 24 bases between the two germline ends. The CDR3 runs to 16 residues. Germline V CDR1 and CDR2: MGHRA, YSYEKL. The CDR3 nucleotides read TGCGCCAGCAGCCAAGAGGCTGGCGCGGGATCAGGGCTACGCACCTTC. This translates into CASSQEAGAGSGLRTF.

This clonotype was counted between two and nine times. Written as DNA, the CDR3 is TGTGCCAGCAGCTTAGCTCGGGGGGCTGGGGCCAACGTCCTGACTTTC. Its translation: CASSLARGAGANVLTF. The chain joins TRBV11-3 to TRBJ2-6; the match to TRBD2 covers 7 bases. The CDR3 totals 16 residues. V shed 1 base and J 2 bases; nucleotides not matched to a gene: 2. The germline V gene encodes CDR1 SGHNT and CDR2 YENEEA.

This clonotype was counted only a few times. The J gene is TRBJ2-7, the V gene TRBV7-6, with D possibly matching TRBD1 (5 bases). Trimming removed 2 bases from V and 0 bases from J, with 11 bases in between. The CDR3 runs to 15 residues. Germline CDR1 reads SGHVS; CDR2 reads FNYEAQ. The CDR3 region has the DNA TGTGCCAGCAGCTTATCACAGGATAGCTCCTACGAGCAGTACGTC. Translating gives CASSLSQDSSYEQYV.

The V call is TRBV11-2, the J call TRBJ2-1; TRBD1 aligns across 10 bases. In germline, CDR1 is SGHAT, CDR2 FQNNGV. Trimming at V came to 5 bases and at J to 4 bases, leaving 5 bases not matched to a gene. This CDR3 is 15 amino acids long. The CDR3, as DNA: TGTGCCAGCAGCCAGGGACAGGGGACGTACAATGAGCAGTTCTTC. Residues: CASSQGQGTYNEQFF.

This clonotype was picked up many times. V is TRBV7-2 and J is TRBJ2-3; no clear D. Trimming removed 2 bases from V and 3 bases from J, with 6 bases in between. Germline V gene data show CDR1 as SGHTA and CDR2 as FQGNSA. The CDR3 has 13 residues. Written as DNA, the CDR3 is TGTGCCAGCAGCTTAATGGCGACAGATACGCAGTATTTT. It specifies CASSLMATDTQYF.

The chain carries TRBV19 and TRBJ2-1, with D unresolved. The CDR3 length is 16 residues. In germline, CDR1 is LNHDA, CDR2 SQIVND (reference sequence). Deletions cut 3 bases from V and 1 base from J, with 13 bases between. CDR3 sequence reads: CASSMPASSSYNEQFF. CDR3 coding DNA: TGTGCCAGTAGTATGCCCGCTTCCTCTTCCTACAATGAGCAGTTCTTC.

This clonotype was detected only a few times. The rearrangement joins TRBV7-2 to TRBJ2-2, with no clear D. Trimming removed 5 bases at V and 3 bases at J, with 7 bases between. The V gene's germline CDR1 is SGHTA and CDR2 FQGNSA. The CDR3 loop spans 13 amino acids. This CDR3 reads CASSARDTGELFF. In DNA form, the CDR3 reads TGTGCCAGCAGCGCAAGAGACACCGGGGAGCTGTTTTTT.

This clonotype turned up a few times. This chain connects TRBV7-9 to TRBJ1-1, with D unclear. This CDR3 contains 15 residues. V was clipped by 5 bases and J by 7 bases, with 20 bases between them. CDR1 and CDR2 (germline): SEHNR, FQNEAQ (reference sequence). DNA for the CDR3: TGTGCCAGCAGCCCACCGGACGGGCCGGCGAGTGAAGCTTTCTTT. Its translation is CASSPPDGPASEAFF.

This chain uses TRBV19 with TRBJ1-5, with D uncertain. Germline V gene data show CDR1 as LNHDA and CDR2 as SQIVND (reference sequence). Trimming took 5 bases from V and 9 from J, leaving 11 bases between them. CDR3 size: 12 residues. The CDR3 loop reads CASSPPGGPQHF. The CDR3 coding sequence is TGTGCCAGTAGTCCCCCAGGTGGGCCCCAGCATTTT.

This clonotype was seen a few times. J is TRBJ2-1 and V is TRBV12-3 or TRBV12-4; 8 bases map to TRBD1. V was pared by 0 bases and J by 6 bases, with 7 bases of the junction left unmatched. The CDR3 extends over 16 amino acids. The CDR3 region has the DNA TGTGCCAGCAGTTTAGCGGACAGGGACGGTGTCAATGAGCAGTTCTTC. It translates to CASSLADRDGVNEQFF.

The CDR3 protein is CASSSFGEQYV. The CDR3 region has the DNA TGTGCCAGCAGTTCCTTCGGGGAGCAGTACGTC. This sequence joins TRBV5-6 and TRBJ2-7, with D hard to call. CDR1 is SGHDT, CDR2 YYEEEE, per germline. Trimming removed 5 bases at V and 7 bases at J, with 10 bases between. This CDR3 has 11 residues.